The sequence of this T cell receptor beta chain was determined in a study of blood T cell repertoires in COVID-19. The CDR3 is 16 residues long. J was trimmed by 3 bases and V by 3 bases; bases with no gene match: 7. Germline assignment: CDR1 GTSNPN and CDR2 SVGIG (reference sequence). The data were produced by immunoSEQ multiplex PCR, yet TCRdb's version contains in-frame clones alone and is incomplete. The table has about 20,000 clones, 79% seen once. This clone was seen once. V and J are TRBV30 and TRBJ2-2; 10 nucleotides match TRBD2. The specimen sequenced was peripheral blood. The sequence derives from an elderly man with acute or convalescent COVID-19. The chain's CDR3 is CAWRTLAGEYTGELFF. CDR3 coding DNA: TGTGCCTGGAGAACCCTAGCGGGAGAGTACACCGGGGAGCTGTTTTTT. Based on the CDR3 plus reference TRBV30 and TRBJ2-2, the full variable domain is SQTIHQWPATLVQPVGSPLSLECTVEGTSNPNLYWYRQAAGRGLQLLFYSVGIGQISSEVPQNLSASRPQDRQFILSSKKLLLSDSGFYLCAWRTLAGEYTGELFFGEGSRLTVL.